Presented here are 30 T cell receptor beta chains from one specimen sequenced in a study of T-cell memory formation after mild COVID-19. TCRdb called the 5' RACE reads again in MiXCR, with one record for every CDR3 protein. This sample has 140,000 to 150,000 distinct CDR3 sequences, with 19% found just once. Input material: PBMCs or a T cell subset sorted from them (not recorded which). The receptors come from an adult woman who had mild COVID-19 (a few samples of this study predate the infection). Cell type and time point are not known.

The gene calls are TRBV5-1 and TRBJ1-6; 9 bases map to TRBD1. Germline V gives CDR1 SGHRS, CDR2 YFSETQ. There are 15 residues in the CDR3. Germline trimming cut 0 bases from V and 6 bases from J; bases unmatched to any gene: 1. The DNA for the CDR3 is TGCGCCAGCAGCTTGGTGGGACAGGGTAATTCACCCCTCCACTTT. Translating gives CASSLVGQGNSPLHF.

This clonotype has just a few counts. The chain employs TRBV15 and TRBJ2-3; 7 bases map to TRBD1. This CDR3 spans 14 amino acids. The trim removed 5 bases at V and 0 bases at J, leaving 2 bases unmatched. CDR1 is LNHNV and CDR2 is YYDKDF in the germline V gene (reference sequence). This CDR3 reads CATSPGQSTDTQYF. For the CDR3, the DNA is TGTGCCACCAGCCCGGGACAGAGCACAGATACGCAGTATTTT.

V is TRBV5-1 and J is TRBJ1-1, with D hard to call. V lost 3 bases and J lost 1, with 7 bases in between. The length of the CDR3 is 13 residues. Germline V gives CDR1 SGHRS, CDR2 YFSETQ. This chain's CDR3 is CASSWAGNTEAFF. CDR3 nucleotide sequence: TGCGCCAGCAGCTGGGCGGGGAACACTGAAGCTTTCTTT.

The chain uses TRBV30 and TRBJ2-1, with unresolved D. The V end lost 4 bases, the J end lost 6 bases, and 16 bases lay between the germline ends. In germline, CDR1 is GTSNPN, CDR2 SVGIG (reference sequence). The CDR3 extends over 14 amino acids. The CDR3 DNA is TGTGCCTGGAACCCACTACAGAGTTTCAATGAGCAGTTCTTC. Translation gives CAWNPLQSFNEQFF.

This chain uses TRBV12-3 or TRBV12-4 with TRBJ1-3; 7 nucleotides line up with TRBD1. The CDR3 has 16 residues. V gave up 11 bases and J gave up 0 bases; unmatched junction bases: 13. CDR3 sequence: CAGYEDRRLSGNTIYF. CDR3 sequence (DNA): TGTGCCGGCTATGAGGACAGGCGCCTCTCTGGAAACACCATATATTTT.

This chain joins TRBV20-1 and TRBJ2-5; D remains ambiguous. This CDR3 contains 12 residues. With 6 bases removed from V and 4 bases from J, the gap between germline ends came to 12 bases. Germline assignment: CDR1 DFQATT and CDR2 SNEGSKA (reference sequence). The CDR3 spells CSAGVAPETQYF. The CDR3 coding sequence is TGCAGTGCAGGCGTGGCCCCAGAGACCCAGTACTTC.

This chain joins TRBV7-9 and TRBJ2-7; TRBD2 aligns across 10 bases. V was clipped by 3 bases and J by 2 bases; unmatched bases: 7. The germline V gene has CDR1 SEHNR and CDR2 FQNEAQ (reference sequence). The CDR3 runs 16 residues. The CDR3 DNA reads TGTGCCAGCAGCTTTCGGGCTAGCGGGGGCCCCTACGAGCAGTACTTC. Translation gives CASSFRASGGPYEQYF. Based on the CDR3 plus reference TRBV7-9 and TRBJ2-7, the full variable domain is DTGVSQNPRHKITKRGQNVTFRCDPISEHNRLYWYRQTLGQGPEFLTYFQNEAQLEKSRLLSDRFSAERPKGSFSTLEIQRTEQGDSAMYLCASSFRASGGPYEQYFGPGTRLTVT.

A few counts support this clonotype. The chain is built from TRBV12-3 or TRBV12-4 and TRBJ2-3; D call uncertain. The CDR3 contains 13 residues. Trimming left V 10 bases short and J 6 bases short, with 17 bases between. The CDR3 DNA reads TGTGCCACCGCGACCTGGACCAAGGATACGCAGTATTTT. Translated, it gives CATATWTKDTQYF.

In its sample, this clonotype was seen a few times. The chain joins TRBV7-9 to TRBJ1-6, with TRBD1 matching over 7 bases. Germline V gene lookup returns CDR1 SEHNR and CDR2 FQNEAQ (reference sequence). This CDR3 is 14 amino acids long. Trimming removed 5 bases from V and 6 bases from J; junction bases left unmatched: 4. CDR3 sequence: CASSLRQGNSPLHF. Here the CDR3 DNA reads TGTGCCAGCAGCCTTCGACAGGGTAATTCACCCCTCCACTTT.

V is TRBV12-3 or TRBV12-4 and J is TRBJ1-2; possible D gene TRBD1, 6 bases. This CDR3 contains 12 residues. The V end was cut by 9 bases, the J end by 4 bases, with 12 bases between. As DNA, the CDR3 is TGTGCCAGTTTGGGAGGGGGCTATGGCTACACCTTC. Residues: CASLGGGYGYTF.

V gene TRBV7-9 combines with J gene TRBJ2-7; 9 nucleotides agree with TRBD2. The germline gives CDR1 SEHNR, CDR2 FQNEAQ (reference sequence). The CDR3 runs to 16 residues. V gave up 5 bases and J gave up 1 base; unmatched junction bases: 9. The CDR3: CASSPRAGGGSYEQYF. For the CDR3, the DNA is TGTGCCAGCAGCCCAAGAGCGGGGGGAGGATCCTACGAGCAGTACTTC.

The V call is TRBV15, the J call TRBJ2-6, with D possibly being TRBD2 (6 bases). This CDR3 is built from 16 residues. Trimming removed 6 bases at V and 0 bases at J, with 12 bases between. CDR1 is LNHNV, CDR2 YYDKDF, per germline (reference sequence). CDR3 nucleotides: TGTGCCACCAGGCATAGCGGAGGCTCTGGGGCCAACGTCCTGACTTTC. Its translation is CATRHSGGSGANVLTF.

This clonotype was seen only a few times. J is TRBJ2-7 and V is TRBV29-1, with 8 bases matching TRBD1. Germline V gives CDR1 SQVTM, CDR2 ANQGSEA. This CDR3 contains 12 residues. The V and J ends lost 7 bases and 2 bases, in that order; junction bases with no gene match: 4. The CDR3 bases are TGCAGCGGCGGACAGGGAACCTACGAGCAGTACTTC. It translates to CSGGQGTYEQYF.

V gene TRBV7-2 combines with J gene TRBJ2-3; D call uncertain. This CDR3 has 12 residues. Trimming removed 8 bases at V and 4 bases at J, with 10 bases between. Germline CDR1 reads SGHTA; CDR2 reads FQGNSA. The CDR3 loop is CASAPRADTQYF. The CDR3 bases are TGTGCCAGCGCCCCTCGGGCAGATACGCAGTATTTT.

The gene calls are TRBV24-1 and TRBJ2-7; 10 bases are a match to TRBD1. Germline V gene data show CDR1 as KGHDR and CDR2 as SFDVKD. V lost 9 bases and J lost 5; bases outside the gene matches: 6. This CDR3 contains 13 residues. CDR3 sequence (DNA): TGTGCCACCGGACCTGGGACAGGGGACGAGCAGTACTTC. Amino acid sequence: CATGPGTGDEQYF.

In its sample, this clonotype was seen a few times. The chain has TRBV29-1 and TRBJ2-1, with 13 bases matching TRBD2. The CDR3 is 16 residues long. Germline V gene data show CDR1 as SQVTM and CDR2 as ANQGSEA. The V gene end was trimmed by 6 bases and the J gene end by 3 bases; junction bases not matched to a gene: 8. CDR3 coding DNA: TGCAGCGTAGCTGGGACTAGCGGGATCTACTACAATGAGCAGTTCTTC. Translated: CSVAGTSGIYYNEQFF.

This clonotype was counted only a few times. The chain joins TRBV5-1 to TRBJ2-3; D is undetermined. CDR3 length: 14 residues. Trimming removed 2 bases at V and 3 bases at J, with 10 bases between. Germline CDR1 reads SGHRS; CDR2 reads YFSETQ. The CDR3 here is CASSFGDLTDTQYF. In DNA, the CDR3 is TGCGCCAGCAGCTTTGGGGATCTGACAGATACGCAGTATTTT.

The chain recombines TRBV12-3 or TRBV12-4 with TRBJ1-2; TRBD1 matches at 7 bases. This CDR3 is 13 amino acids long. The ends lost 3 bases at V and 9 bases at J; junction bases unmatched: 7. The CDR3 region is CASSFRTGARYTF. CDR3 bases: TGTGCCAGCAGTTTCCGAACAGGGGCTCGCTACACCTTC.

This clonotype showed up just a few times. V usage is TRBV3-1 and J usage is TRBJ2-3; 7 positions agree with TRBD2. From germline, CDR1 is LGHDT and CDR2 YNNKEL (reference sequence). The CDR3 contains 14 residues. J was trimmed by 2 bases and V by 5 bases; bases with no gene match: 4. The CDR3 sequence: CASSSAGTTDTQYF. The CDR3 region has the DNA TGTGCCAGCAGCTCAGCGGGGACCACAGATACGCAGTATTTT.

This clonotype was seen many times. This rearrangement joins TRBV5-1 to TRBJ2-7; 12 bases agree with TRBD1. The CDR3 consists of 17 residues. The germline CDR1 and CDR2 sequences are SGHRS and YFSETQ. V lost 4 bases, J lost 1 base, and 9 bases stayed unmatched. The CDR3 is CASSLPGTGGWSYEQYF. The CDR3, as DNA: TGCGCCAGCAGCCTTCCCGGGACAGGGGGCTGGTCCTACGAGCAGTACTTC.

V gene TRBV7-9 combines with J gene TRBJ2-7; D call uncertain. This CDR3 is built from 11 residues. Germline-derived CDR1 and CDR2 are SEHNR and FQNEAQ (reference sequence). V gave up 4 bases and J gave up 7 bases, with 8 bases separating them. CDR3 in DNA: TGTGCCAGCAGCTCCCCCGGGGAGCAGTACTTC. Protein sequence: CASSSPGEQYF.

There are a few counts of this clonotype. V and J are TRBV7-9 and TRBJ2-7; D remains ambiguous. Germline V gene lookup returns CDR1 SEHNR and CDR2 FQNEAQ (reference sequence). The CDR3 sequence is 11 residues long. Trimming removed 5 bases at V and 4 bases at J, with 6 bases between. This chain's CDR3 is CASSPQYEQYF. The CDR3 bases are TGTGCCAGCAGCCCCCAGTACGAGCAGTACTTC.

The V and J genes are TRBV29-1 and TRBJ2-2, with 11 bases matching TRBD1. V was clipped by 6 bases and J by 6 bases; unmatched bases: 6. Germline CDR1 is SQVTM and CDR2 is ANQGSEA. CDR3 length: 14 amino acids. The DNA for the CDR3 is TGCAGCGTCCTAGGGACAGGGGGAGCCGGGGAGCTGTTTTTT. It specifies CSVLGTGGAGELFF.

CDR3 sequence: CARRRGGGPDNEQFF. The CDR3 DNA follows: TGTGCCCGCCGGCGGGGGGGAGGGCCAGACAATGAGCAGTTCTTC. J is TRBJ2-1 and V is TRBV30; 9 bases align to TRBD2. CDR1 and CDR2 (germline): GTSNPN, SVGIG (reference sequence). J lost 5 bases, V lost 8 bases, and 13 bases had no gene match. The CDR3 length is 15 residues. Full variable domain (remainder filled in from reference TRBV30 and TRBJ2-1): SQTIHQWPATLVQPVGSPLSLECTVEGTSNPNLYWYRQAAGRGLQLLFYSVGIGQISSEVPQNLSASRPQDRQFILSSKKLLLSDSGFYLCARRRGGGPDNEQFFGPGTRLTVL.

This clonotype came up a few times. V and J are TRBV18 and TRBJ1-1; D gene uncertain. Germline V gives CDR1 KGHSH, CDR2 LQKENI. V shed 3 bases and J shed 1 base, with 9 bases lying between them. The CDR3 contains 14 residues. The CDR3 DNA is TGTGCCAGCTCACCCTCCCAGGCGAACACTGAAGCTTTCTTT. Protein: CASSPSQANTEAFF.

This sequence joins TRBV5-4 and TRBJ1-1, with D hard to call. V was clipped by 3 bases and J by 6 bases, with 12 bases between them. The length of the CDR3 is 13 residues. Looked up from germline, CDR1 is SGHNT and CDR2 is YYREEE (reference sequence). The CDR3: CASSSLGRAEAFF. CDR3 nucleotides: TGTGCCAGCAGCTCCCTGGGCCGTGCTGAAGCTTTCTTT. The full variable domain, with the rest looked up from reference TRBV5-4 and TRBJ1-1, is ETGVTQSPTHLIKTRGQQVTLRCSSQSGHNTVSWYQQALGQGPQFIFQYYREEENGRGNFPPRFSGLQFPNYSSELNVNALELDDSALYLCASSSLGRAEAFFGQGTRLTVV.

This clonotype has more than one count but fewer than ten. The chain combines TRBV5-1 with TRBJ2-1, with D perhaps given as TRBD1 or TRBD2 (5 bases each). CDR3 length: 14 amino acids. Germline CDR1 reads SGHRS; CDR2 reads YFSETQ. The V end was cut by 4 bases, the J end by 7 bases, with 15 bases between. CDR3 residues: CASSGGNGVNEQFF. The CDR3 nucleotides are TGCGCCAGCAGCGGGGGTAATGGTGTTAATGAGCAGTTCTTC.

This clonotype appeared many times. The chain combines TRBV4-3 with TRBJ2-1, with 8 bases identical to TRBD2. The CDR3 is 18 residues long. V dropped 3 bases and J dropped 0; count of bases not matched to a gene: 10. From germline, CDR1 is LGHNA and CDR2 YSLEER. For the CDR3, the DNA is TGCGCCAGCAGCCAGAACCACCTCGGACTAGCCTCCTACAATGAGCAGTTCTTC. Amino acids: CASSQNHLGLASYNEQFF.

The chain recombines TRBV6-6 with TRBJ1-1; the match to TRBD1 covers 8 bases. Germline CDR1 reads MNHNY; CDR2 reads SVGAGI (reference sequence). CDR3 length equals 14 residues. With 5 bases clipped from V and 8 bases from J, the junction kept 10 bases outside the gene matches. The CDR3 nucleotides read TGTGCCAGCAGTCCCACAGGGGGGGTGGGCGAAGCTTTCTTT. Its protein is CASSPTGGVGEAFF.

J is TRBJ1-1 and V is TRBV4-3, with TRBD1 as a possible D gene (6 bases). With 4 bases removed from V and 1 base from J, the gap between germline ends came to 19 bases. The CDR3 has 17 residues. Germline CDR1 is LGHNA and CDR2 is YSLEER. CDR3 nucleotides: TGCGCCAGCAGCCCCTCGAGGGGCGCAGGGGCGAACACTGAAGCTTTCTTT. Residues: CASSPSRGAGANTEAFF.